This is a list of T cell receptor beta chains from one sample in a study of identical twins. One entry per CDR3 protein results from TCRdb running MiXCR on the 5' RACE reads. The sample includes roughly 750,000 distinct CDR3 sequences, 21% of them seen just once. Separately, the same data were catalogued under a study of T cells expressing NK-cell markers.

Sequencing input: PBMCs. The receptors originated from a woman aged 18-29 years in good health. Both conserved end residues are part of each CDR3. The order of the fields is D gene, clone size, J gene, V gene, CDR3 protein, CDR3 DNA. A D gene is named only where the DNA matches it firmly. Not every row has a clone size; where given, it reads once, few, many or a size class.

d_gene: .; abundance: few; j_gene: TRBJ2-3; v_gene: TRBV11-2; CDR3aa: CASSFLSSSDTQYF; CDR3nt: TGTGCCAGCAGCTTCCTCTCCTCGTCGGATACGCAGTATTTT
d_gene: .; abundance: .; j_gene: TRBJ2-1; v_gene: TRBV12-5; CDR3aa: CASGLGASDEQFF; CDR3nt: TGTGCTAGTGGTTTAGGCGCCAGCGATGAGCAGTTCTTC
d_gene: .; abundance: .; j_gene: TRBJ2-7; v_gene: TRBV5-5; CDR3aa: CASSFGLFSYEQYF; CDR3nt: TGTGCCAGCAGCTTTGGCCTCTTCTCCTACGAGCAGTACTTC
d_gene: .; abundance: .; j_gene: TRBJ2-3; v_gene: TRBV9; CDR3aa: CASSTGPPDTQYF; CDR3nt: TGTGCCAGCAGCACAGGACCACCAGATACGCAGTATTTT
d_gene: .; abundance: many; j_gene: TRBJ2-7; v_gene: TRBV20-1; CDR3aa: CSASPSGVPEQYF; CDR3nt: TGCAGTGCTAGTCCATCGGGAGTTCCCGAGCAGTACTTC
d_gene: .; abundance: few; j_gene: TRBJ2-7; v_gene: TRBV10-3; CDR3aa: CAISSVLSYEQYF; CDR3nt: TGTGCCATCTCTAGCGTACTCTCCTACGAGCAGTACTTC
d_gene: TRBD2; abundance: .; j_gene: TRBJ2-3; v_gene: TRBV5-1; CDR3aa: CASSSGGVRTSGSTDTQYF; CDR3nt: TGCGCCAGCAGCTCGGGTGGGGTGAGGACTAGCGGGAGCACAGATACGCAGTATTTT
d_gene: .; abundance: .; j_gene: TRBJ1-3; v_gene: TRBV2; CDR3aa: CASSEDARNGAGNTIYF; CDR3nt: TGTGCCAGCAGCGAGGATGCGAGAAATGGCGCTGGAAACACCATATATTTT
d_gene: .; abundance: many; j_gene: TRBJ1-6; v_gene: TRBV20-1; CDR3aa: CSARGYRAGSPLHF; CDR3nt: TGCAGTGCTAGAGGGTACAGGGCTGGGTCACCCCTCCACTTT
d_gene: TRBD2; abundance: many; j_gene: TRBJ2-5; v_gene: TRBV20-1; CDR3aa: CSATVAGKETQYF; CDR3nt: TGCAGTGCCACCGTAGCGGGAAAAGAGACCCAGTACTTC
d_gene: .; abundance: many; j_gene: TRBJ2-7; v_gene: TRBV11-3; CDR3aa: CASSLDSYSEQYF; CDR3nt: TGTGCCAGCAGCTTAGATTCCTACAGCGAGCAGTACTTC
d_gene: TRBD1; abundance: .; j_gene: TRBJ1-4; v_gene: TRBV5-6; CDR3aa: CASSVLGQAYEKLFF; CDR3nt: TGTGCCAGCAGCGTGTTGGGACAGGCGTATGAAAAACTGTTTTTT
d_gene: .; abundance: .; j_gene: TRBJ2-3; v_gene: TRBV20-1; CDR3aa: CSAQTVTDTQYF; CDR3nt: TGCAGTGCCCAGACAGTCACAGATACGCAGTATTTT
d_gene: .; abundance: few; j_gene: TRBJ2-7; v_gene: TRBV6-1; CDR3aa: CASSQQRVSYEQYF; CDR3nt: TGTGCCAGCAGTCAACAGCGGGTCTCCTACGAGCAGTACTTC
d_gene: TRBD1; abundance: .; j_gene: TRBJ2-7; v_gene: TRBV7-2; CDR3aa: CASSLKPGQGSFEQYF; CDR3nt: TGTGCCAGCAGCCTGAAGCCGGGACAGGGTAGTTTCGAGCAGTACTTC
d_gene: .; abundance: .; j_gene: TRBJ1-4; v_gene: TRBV5-1; CDR3aa: CASSPGAGSNEKLFF; CDR3nt: TGCGCCAGCAGCCCAGGGGCAGGGTCTAATGAAAAACTGTTTTTT
d_gene: .; abundance: .; j_gene: TRBJ1-5; v_gene: TRBV12-3/TRBV12-4; CDR3aa: CASSREVGQPQHF; CDR3nt: TGTGCCAGCAGTAGGGAGGTGGGACAGCCCCAGCATTTT
d_gene: TRBD2; abundance: few; j_gene: TRBJ2-1; v_gene: TRBV27; CDR3aa: CASRTGTGTSSYNEQFF; CDR3nt: TGTGCCAGCAGGACAGGGACCGGGACTAGCTCATACAATGAGCAGTTCTTC
d_gene: .; abundance: few; j_gene: TRBJ2-4; v_gene: TRBV5-1; CDR3aa: CASSHDGGIQYF; CDR3nt: TGCGCCAGCAGTCACGACGGGGGCATTCAGTACTTC
d_gene: .; abundance: .; j_gene: TRBJ1-5; v_gene: TRBV20-1; CDR3aa: CSARDPEDQPQHF; CDR3nt: TGCAGTGCTAGAGATCCAGAAGATCAGCCCCAGCATTTT
d_gene: .; abundance: .; j_gene: TRBJ2-2; v_gene: TRBV6-6; CDR3aa: CASRNTNTGELFF; CDR3nt: TGTGCCAGCAGAAACACGAACACCGGGGAGCTGTTTTTT
d_gene: .; abundance: few; j_gene: TRBJ2-1; v_gene: TRBV20-1; CDR3aa: CSARVGSSYNEQFF; CDR3nt: TGCAGTGCTAGAGTAGGCAGCTCCTACAATGAGCAGTTCTTC
d_gene: .; abundance: many; j_gene: TRBJ2-1; v_gene: TRBV5-1; CDR3aa: CASSWTPGGNEQFF; CDR3nt: TGCGCCAGCAGCTGGACCCCTGGGGGCAATGAGCAGTTCTTC
d_gene: .; abundance: .; j_gene: TRBJ2-1; v_gene: TRBV7-6; CDR3aa: CASSLVGVGLPSSYNEQFF; CDR3nt: TGTGCCAGCAGCTTAGTGGGTGTCGGACTCCCAAGCTCCTACAATGAGCAGTTCTTC
d_gene: .; abundance: .; j_gene: TRBJ2-1; v_gene: TRBV5-4; CDR3aa: CASSPREHPYNEQFF; CDR3nt: TGTGCCAGCAGCCCTAGGGAACATCCCTACAATGAGCAGTTCTTC
d_gene: TRBD1; abundance: few; j_gene: TRBJ2-1; v_gene: TRBV7-9; CDR3aa: CASSLGQGLQNEQFF; CDR3nt: TGTGCCAGCAGCTTAGGACAGGGGCTACAAAATGAGCAGTTCTTC
d_gene: .; abundance: .; j_gene: TRBJ2-5; v_gene: TRBV7-8; CDR3aa: CASSLWWVETQYF; CDR3nt: TGTGCCAGCAGCTTGTGGTGGGTGGAGACCCAGTACTTC
d_gene: .; abundance: .; j_gene: TRBJ2-7; v_gene: TRBV12-3/TRBV12-4; CDR3aa: CASSSTDRITYEQYF; CDR3nt: TGTGCCAGCAGTTCCACCGACCGTATTACCTACGAGCAGTACTTC
d_gene: .; abundance: .; j_gene: TRBJ1-4; v_gene: TRBV5-1; CDR3aa: CASSLDPANEKLFF; CDR3nt: TGCGCCAGCAGCTTAGATCCAGCAAATGAAAAACTGTTTTTT
d_gene: TRBD2; abundance: .; j_gene: TRBJ2-3; v_gene: TRBV2; CDR3aa: CASSGSGRALATDTQYF; CDR3nt: TGTGCCAGCAGTGGTAGCGGGAGGGCCCTCGCTACAGATACGCAGTATTTT
d_gene: TRBD2; abundance: .; j_gene: TRBJ2-7; v_gene: TRBV20-1; CDR3aa: CSAAGLRTGEQYF; CDR3nt: TGCAGTGCAGCGGGACTGCGGACTGGGGAGCAGTACTTC
d_gene: .; abundance: few; j_gene: TRBJ2-1; v_gene: TRBV9; CDR3aa: CASSVGSLNEQFF; CDR3nt: TGTGCCAGCAGCGTTGGGAGTTTAAATGAGCAGTTCTTC
d_gene: .; abundance: many; j_gene: TRBJ1-5; v_gene: TRBV12-3/TRBV12-4; CDR3aa: CATRQPQHF; CDR3nt: TGTGCCACCCGACAGCCCCAGCATTTT
d_gene: .; abundance: .; j_gene: TRBJ1-5; v_gene: TRBV20-1; CDR3aa: CSAPVRGQPQHF; CDR3nt: TGCAGTGCCCCAGTTAGAGGTCAGCCCCAGCATTTT
d_gene: TRBD2; abundance: few; j_gene: TRBJ2-3; v_gene: TRBV12-3/TRBV12-4; CDR3aa: CASSLHPGTRPTDTQYF; CDR3nt: TGTGCCAGCAGTTTACATCCGGGGACTAGGCCCACAGATACGCAGTATTTT
d_gene: .; abundance: .; j_gene: TRBJ2-4; v_gene: TRBV20-1; CDR3aa: CSASRTSSNIQYF; CDR3nt: TGCAGTGCTAGCAGGACTTCAAGTAACATTCAGTACTTC
d_gene: .; abundance: few; j_gene: TRBJ1-5; v_gene: TRBV6-5; CDR3aa: CASSYSFNSNQPQHF; CDR3nt: TGTGCCAGCAGTTACTCGTTCAATAGCAATCAGCCCCAGCATTTT
d_gene: TRBD2; abundance: .; j_gene: TRBJ2-7; v_gene: TRBV5-1; CDR3aa: CASSSTGLSSYEQYF; CDR3nt: TGCGCCAGCAGCTCAACGGGACTATCATCCTACGAGCAGTACTTC
d_gene: TRBD2; abundance: .; j_gene: TRBJ2-7; v_gene: TRBV20-1; CDR3aa: CSATRLADVPYEQYF; CDR3nt: TGCAGTGCTACTAGACTAGCGGACGTTCCCTACGAGCAGTACTTC
d_gene: .; abundance: .; j_gene: TRBJ2-3; v_gene: TRBV12-3/TRBV12-4; CDR3aa: CASSFIPSYTQYF; CDR3nt: TGTGCCAGCAGTTTTATCCCTTCCTATACGCAGTATTTT
d_gene: .; abundance: .; j_gene: TRBJ2-1; v_gene: TRBV12-3/TRBV12-4; CDR3aa: CASSPWGEINEQFF; CDR3nt: TGTGCCAGCAGCCCCTGGGGGGAGATCAATGAGCAGTTCTTC
d_gene: .; abundance: many; j_gene: TRBJ1-5; v_gene: TRBV12-3/TRBV12-4; CDR3aa: CASSLRVSNQPQHF; CDR3nt: TGTGCCAGCAGTTTAAGAGTGAGCAATCAGCCCCAGCATTTT
d_gene: TRBD1; abundance: .; j_gene: TRBJ2-3; v_gene: TRBV7-9; CDR3aa: CASSLRGTGNTDTQYF; CDR3nt: TGTGCCAGCAGCTTAAGAGGGACAGGGAACACAGATACGCAGTATTTT
d_gene: .; abundance: few; j_gene: TRBJ2-7; v_gene: TRBV20-1; CDR3aa: CSATTGQLSYEQYF; CDR3nt: TGCAGTGCAACTACAGGACAGCTCTCCTACGAGCAGTACTTC
d_gene: .; abundance: .; j_gene: TRBJ2-3; v_gene: TRBV3-1; CDR3aa: CASSQEVSGYTQYF; CDR3nt: TGTGCCAGCAGCCAAGAAGTCAGCGGCTATACGCAGTATTTT
d_gene: .; abundance: .; j_gene: TRBJ1-2; v_gene: TRBV6-5; CDR3aa: CASSYGLGENYGYTF; CDR3nt: TGTGCCAGCAGTTATGGGCTTGGAGAGAACTATGGCTACACCTTC